The rows below give T cell receptor beta chains drawn from one sample of a study of shared clonotypes between healthy human individuals. Method: immunoSEQ multiplex PCR; TCRdb's copy keeps in-frame clones and lacks some. The sample consists of about 2 million clones, about 95% of them appearing once. What was sequenced was naive CD8+ T cells sorted from blood. The source is a man aged 18 to 29 in good health. The CDR3 runs from the conserved cysteine through the conserved F or W. The D gene is left open where the match is weak. For some rows the clone size is stated as once, few or many, or as a class when expanded; others skip it.

d_gene: TRBD2; abundance: NA; v_gene: TRBV9; len: 15; j_gene: TRBJ2-1; CDR3aa: CASSGSGTSPNEQFF; CDR3nt: TGTGCCAGCAGCGGCTCCGGGACTAGCCCTAATGAGCAGTTCTTC
d_gene: NA; abundance: NA; v_gene: TRBV6-5; len: 12; j_gene: TRBJ2-2; CDR3aa: CASGMENGELFF; CDR3nt: TGTGCCAGCGGAATGGAAAACGGGGAGCTGTTTTTT
d_gene: NA; abundance: NA; v_gene: TRBV19; len: 15; j_gene: TRBJ2-7; CDR3aa: CASSIAQAASYEQYF; CDR3nt: TGTGCCAGTAGTATAGCTCAGGCAGCCTCCTACGAGCAGTACTTC
d_gene: NA; abundance: NA; v_gene: TRBV11-1; len: 14; j_gene: TRBJ2-7; CDR3aa: CASSRSSTAYEQYF; CDR3nt: TGTGCCAGCAGCCGATCCTCGACAGCCTACGAGCAGTACTTC
d_gene: TRBD2; abundance: NA; v_gene: TRBV5-6; len: 16; j_gene: TRBJ2-2; CDR3aa: CASSLGLAENTGELFF; CDR3nt: TGTGCCAGCAGCTTGGGGCTAGCGGAGAACACCGGGGAGCTGTTTTTT
d_gene: TRBD1; abundance: NA; v_gene: TRBV30; len: 14; j_gene: TRBJ1-1; CDR3aa: CAWSVEGARTEAFF; CDR3nt: TGTGCCTGGAGTGTAGAGGGGGCGCGCACTGAAGCTTTCTTT
d_gene: NA; abundance: NA; v_gene: TRBV5-6; len: 15; j_gene: TRBJ1-2; CDR3aa: CASSLMKVSSYGYTF; CDR3nt: TGTGCCAGCAGCTTGATGAAGGTCTCCTCCTATGGCTACACCTTC
d_gene: NA; abundance: NA; v_gene: TRBV6-1; len: 13; j_gene: TRBJ2-7; CDR3aa: CASRPQTAYEQYF; CDR3nt: TGTGCCAGCCGTCCCCAGACAGCCTACGAGCAGTACTTC
d_gene: TRBD2; abundance: NA; v_gene: TRBV27; len: 16; j_gene: TRBJ2-1; CDR3aa: CASSAISGGARNEQFF; CDR3nt: TGTGCCAGCAGCGCCATAAGCGGGGGGGCGAGAAATGAGCAGTTCTTC
d_gene: NA; abundance: once; v_gene: TRBV2; len: 12; j_gene: TRBJ2-5; CDR3aa: CASSPYQETQYF; CDR3nt: TGTGCCAGCAGTCCGTATCAAGAGACCCAGTACTTC
d_gene: NA; abundance: NA; v_gene: TRBV7-6; len: 14; j_gene: TRBJ2-5; CDR3aa: CASSSGLTQETQYF; CDR3nt: TGTGCCAGCAGCTCAGGACTGACTCAAGAGACCCAGTACTTC
d_gene: TRBD1; abundance: NA; v_gene: TRBV27; len: 16; j_gene: TRBJ1-1; CDR3aa: CASFLSGGTGVTEAFF; CDR3nt: TGTGCCAGCTTTCTAAGTGGAGGGACAGGGGTCACTGAAGCTTTCTTT
d_gene: NA; abundance: NA; v_gene: TRBV5-6; len: 17; j_gene: TRBJ2-3; CDR3aa: CASSLDVEDVRADTQYF; CDR3nt: TGTGCCAGCAGCTTGGATGTAGAGGATGTGAGGGCAGATACGCAGTATTTT
d_gene: NA; abundance: NA; v_gene: TRBV27; len: 16; j_gene: TRBJ2-2; CDR3aa: CASSLIASRGTGELFF; CDR3nt: TGTGCCAGCAGTTTAATAGCTAGCCGTGGCACCGGGGAGCTGTTTTTT
d_gene: NA; abundance: NA; v_gene: TRBV4-1; len: 16; j_gene: TRBJ2-2; CDR3aa: CASSQIEVRGTGELFF; CDR3nt: TGCGCCAGCAGCCAAATAGAGGTCCGGGGCACCGGGGAGCTGTTTTTT
d_gene: NA; abundance: NA; v_gene: TRBV4-1; len: 16; j_gene: TRBJ2-5; CDR3aa: CASSQTGEGEQETQYF; CDR3nt: TGCGCCAGCAGCCAAACCGGAGAGGGAGAGCAAGAGACCCAGTACTTC
d_gene: TRBD1; abundance: NA; v_gene: TRBV27; len: 17; j_gene: TRBJ2-3; CDR3aa: CASSATLTGSSTDTQYF; CDR3nt: TGTGCCAGCAGTGCCACCTTGACAGGGTCTAGCACAGATACGCAGTATTTT
d_gene: NA; abundance: NA; v_gene: TRBV30; len: 14; j_gene: TRBJ1-5; CDR3aa: CACGQENSNQPQHF; CDR3nt: TGTGCCTGTGGACAAGAGAATAGCAATCAGCCCCAGCATTTT
d_gene: NA; abundance: NA; v_gene: TRBV6-5; len: 14; j_gene: TRBJ2-5; CDR3aa: CASSLMGGQETQYF; CDR3nt: TGTGCCAGCAGCCTGATGGGGGGCCAAGAGACCCAGTACTTC
d_gene: NA; abundance: NA; v_gene: TRBV30; len: 15; j_gene: TRBJ2-7; CDR3aa: CAWSSPPRGSYEQYF; CDR3nt: TGTGCCTGGAGTTCCCCCCCGAGGGGAAGCTACGAGCAGTACTTC
d_gene: NA; abundance: NA; v_gene: TRBV5-6; len: 15; j_gene: TRBJ2-7; CDR3aa: CASSLPGEGSYEQYF; CDR3nt: TGTGCCAGCAGCTTGCCAGGGGAAGGGTCCTACGAGCAGTACTTC
d_gene: NA; abundance: NA; v_gene: TRBV4-1; len: 16; j_gene: TRBJ1-5; CDR3aa: CASSQAWGQGSQPQHF; CDR3nt: TGCGCCAGCAGCCAAGCTTGGGGGCAGGGTAGCCAGCCCCAGCATTTT
d_gene: NA; abundance: NA; v_gene: TRBV4-3; len: 15; j_gene: TRBJ1-2; CDR3aa: CASSQDTGGNYGYTF; CDR3nt: TGCGCCAGCAGCCAAGATACAGGAGGGAACTATGGCTACACCTTC
d_gene: TRBD1; abundance: NA; v_gene: TRBV5-8; len: 15; j_gene: TRBJ1-6; CDR3aa: CASSSEQGLRSPLHF; CDR3nt: TGTGCCAGCAGCAGTGAACAGGGGCTGCGTTCACCCCTCCACTTT
d_gene: TRBD1; abundance: NA; v_gene: TRBV7-9; len: 15; j_gene: TRBJ1-4; CDR3aa: CASSYSGGSEEKLFF; CDR3nt: TGTGCCAGCAGCTATTCAGGGGGCTCGGAAGAAAAACTGTTTTTT
d_gene: NA; abundance: NA; v_gene: TRBV14; len: 15; j_gene: TRBJ1-4; CDR3aa: CASSQDSTTNEKLFF; CDR3nt: TGTGCCAGCAGCCAGGACAGTACAACTAATGAAAAACTGTTTTTT
d_gene: NA; abundance: NA; v_gene: TRBV5-4; len: 9; j_gene: TRBJ1-5; CDR3aa: CAPIVAQHF; CDR3nt: TGTGCCCCGATCGTAGCCCAGCATTTT
d_gene: NA; abundance: NA; v_gene: TRBV9; len: 15; j_gene: TRBJ1-1; CDR3aa: CASSVGGTGGTEAFF; CDR3nt: TGTGCCAGCAGCGTAGGAGGGACCGGCGGCACTGAAGCTTTCTTT
d_gene: TRBD2; abundance: NA; v_gene: TRBV27; len: 18; j_gene: TRBJ2-7; CDR3aa: CASSLRIPGTSGFYEQYF; CDR3nt: TGTGCCAGCAGTTTAAGGATCCCGGGGACTAGCGGATTCTACGAGCAGTACTTC
d_gene: NA; abundance: NA; v_gene: TRBV5-1; len: 15; j_gene: TRBJ2-3; CDR3aa: CASSSGTYTTDTQYF; CDR3nt: TGCGCCAGCAGCTCCGGGACTTACACCACAGATACGCAGTATTTT
d_gene: NA; abundance: NA; v_gene: TRBV27; len: 13; j_gene: TRBJ2-1; CDR3aa: CAVFPSESNEQFF; CDR3nt: TGTGCAGTCTTTCCTAGCGAGAGCAATGAGCAGTTCTTC
d_gene: TRBD1; abundance: NA; v_gene: TRBV7-9; len: 14; j_gene: TRBJ2-4; CDR3aa: CASSSRDRGNIQYF; CDR3nt: TGTGCCAGCAGCTCGCGGGACAGGGGAAACATTCAGTACTTC
d_gene: NA; abundance: NA; v_gene: TRBV6-5; len: 13; j_gene: TRBJ2-7; CDR3aa: CASSYDTAYEQYF; CDR3nt: TGTGCCAGCAGTTACGACACAGCCTACGAGCAGTACTTC
d_gene: TRBD1; abundance: NA; v_gene: TRBV5-1; len: 15; j_gene: TRBJ2-7; CDR3aa: CASSYAPGQGNEQYF; CDR3nt: TGCGCCAGCAGCTACGCACCGGGACAGGGGAACGAGCAGTACTTC
d_gene: NA; abundance: NA; v_gene: TRBV19; len: 15; j_gene: TRBJ1-1; CDR3aa: CASSLGRYVGTEAFF; CDR3nt: TGTGCCAGTAGTCTCGGACGCTACGTTGGCACTGAAGCTTTCTTT
d_gene: TRBD1; abundance: NA; v_gene: TRBV29-1; len: 16; j_gene: TRBJ1-1; CDR3aa: CSTQGGPTSLRTEAFF; CDR3nt: TGCAGCACCCAAGGGGGCCCCACTAGTCTGAGAACTGAAGCTTTCTTT
d_gene: NA; abundance: NA; v_gene: TRBV4-1; len: 15; j_gene: TRBJ1-3; CDR3aa: CASSHQQGSGNTIYF; CDR3nt: TGCGCCAGCAGCCATCAACAGGGTTCTGGAAACACCATATATTTT
d_gene: TRBD1; abundance: NA; v_gene: TRBV4-1; len: 14; j_gene: TRBJ2-1; CDR3aa: CASSHTGQYNEQFF; CDR3nt: TGCGCCAGCAGCCACACGGGACAGTACAATGAGCAGTTCTTC
d_gene: TRBD1; abundance: NA; v_gene: TRBV5-6; len: 13; j_gene: TRBJ1-1; CDR3aa: CASSWGQMAEAFF; CDR3nt: TGTGCCAGCAGCTGGGGACAGATGGCTGAAGCTTTCTTT
d_gene: NA; abundance: NA; v_gene: TRBV11-2; len: 13; j_gene: TRBJ2-7; CDR3aa: CASSHTVGYEQYF; CDR3nt: TGTGCCAGCAGCCATACAGTCGGATACGAGCAGTACTTC
d_gene: NA; abundance: NA; v_gene: TRBV4-1; len: 16; j_gene: TRBJ2-7; CDR3aa: CASSRPSGQGSDEQYF; CDR3nt: TGCGCCAGCAGCCGGCCCAGTGGGCAGGGTTCGGACGAGCAGTACTTC
d_gene: NA; abundance: once; v_gene: TRBV27; len: 13; j_gene: TRBJ2-7; CDR3aa: CASSLRGNYEQYF; CDR3nt: TGTGCCAGCAGTCTAAGGGGTAACTACGAGCAGTACTTC
d_gene: TRBD1; abundance: NA; v_gene: TRBV6-1; len: 14; j_gene: TRBJ2-7; CDR3aa: CASTWTGGGYEQYF; CDR3nt: TGTGCCAGCACATGGACAGGGGGCGGGTACGAGCAGTACTTC